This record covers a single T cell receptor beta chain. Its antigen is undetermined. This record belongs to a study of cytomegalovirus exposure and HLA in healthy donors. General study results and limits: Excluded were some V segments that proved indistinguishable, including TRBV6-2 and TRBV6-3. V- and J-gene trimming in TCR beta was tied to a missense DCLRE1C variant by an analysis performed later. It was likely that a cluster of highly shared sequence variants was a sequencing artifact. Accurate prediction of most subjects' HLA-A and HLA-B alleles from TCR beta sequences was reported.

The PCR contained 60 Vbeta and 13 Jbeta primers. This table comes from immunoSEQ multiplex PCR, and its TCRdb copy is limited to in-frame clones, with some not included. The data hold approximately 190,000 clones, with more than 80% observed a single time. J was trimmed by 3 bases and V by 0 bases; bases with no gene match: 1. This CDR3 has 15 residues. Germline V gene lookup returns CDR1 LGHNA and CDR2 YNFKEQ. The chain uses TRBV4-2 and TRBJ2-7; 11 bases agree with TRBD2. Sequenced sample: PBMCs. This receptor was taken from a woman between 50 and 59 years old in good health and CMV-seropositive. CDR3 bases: TGTGCCAGCAGCCAAGAGCTAGCGGGGGGCTACGAGCAGTACTTC. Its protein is CASSQELAGGYEQYF.